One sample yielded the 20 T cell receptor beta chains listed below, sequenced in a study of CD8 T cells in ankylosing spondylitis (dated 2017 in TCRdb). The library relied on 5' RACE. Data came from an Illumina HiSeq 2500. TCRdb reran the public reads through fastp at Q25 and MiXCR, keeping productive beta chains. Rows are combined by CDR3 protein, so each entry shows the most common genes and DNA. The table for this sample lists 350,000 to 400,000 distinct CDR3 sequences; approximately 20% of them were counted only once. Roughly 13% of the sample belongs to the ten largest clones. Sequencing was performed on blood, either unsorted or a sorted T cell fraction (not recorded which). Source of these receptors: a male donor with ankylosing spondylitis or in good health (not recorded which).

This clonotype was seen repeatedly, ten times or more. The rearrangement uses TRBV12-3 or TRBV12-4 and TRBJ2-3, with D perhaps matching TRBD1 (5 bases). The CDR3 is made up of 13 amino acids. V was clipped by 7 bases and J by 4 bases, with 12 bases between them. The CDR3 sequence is CASMPGPPDTQYF. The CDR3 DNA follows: TGTGCCAGCATGCCAGGGCCGCCAGATACGCAGTATTTT.

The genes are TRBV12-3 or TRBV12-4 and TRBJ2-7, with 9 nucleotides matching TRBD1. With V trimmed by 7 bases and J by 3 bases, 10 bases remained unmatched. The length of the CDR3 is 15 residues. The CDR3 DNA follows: TGTGCCAGCACCCGGGGACAGGGCGTTTTCTACGAGCAGTACTTC. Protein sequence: CASTRGQGVFYEQYF.

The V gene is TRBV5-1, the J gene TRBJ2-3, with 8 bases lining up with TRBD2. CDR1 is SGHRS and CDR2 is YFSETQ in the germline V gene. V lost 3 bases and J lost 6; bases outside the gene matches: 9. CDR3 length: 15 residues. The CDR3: CASSSGTRAPDTQYF. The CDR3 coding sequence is TGCGCCAGCAGCTCTGGGACTAGGGCCCCGGATACGCAGTATTTT.

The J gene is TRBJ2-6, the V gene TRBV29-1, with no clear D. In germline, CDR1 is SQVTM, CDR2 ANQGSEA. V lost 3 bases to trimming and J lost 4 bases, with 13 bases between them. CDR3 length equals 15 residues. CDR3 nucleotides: TGCAGCGTTGAGGCCGAGGCCACCGGGGCCAACGTCCTGACTTTC. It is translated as CSVEAEATGANVLTF.

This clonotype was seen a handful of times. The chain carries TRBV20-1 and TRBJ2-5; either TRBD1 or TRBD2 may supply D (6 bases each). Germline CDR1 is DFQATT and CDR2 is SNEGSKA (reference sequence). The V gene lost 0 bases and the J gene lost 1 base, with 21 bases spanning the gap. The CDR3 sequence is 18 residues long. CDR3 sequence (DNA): TGCAGTGCTAGAGATGTGATTCCCGGGGGCCATGTCCAAGAGACCCAGTACTTC. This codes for CSARDVIPGGHVQETQYF.

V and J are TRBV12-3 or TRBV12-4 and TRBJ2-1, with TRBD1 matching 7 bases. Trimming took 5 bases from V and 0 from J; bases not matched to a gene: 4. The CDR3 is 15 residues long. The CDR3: CASSGGQLSYNEQFF. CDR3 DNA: TGTGCCAGCAGTGGGGGACAGCTCTCCTACAATGAGCAGTTCTTC.

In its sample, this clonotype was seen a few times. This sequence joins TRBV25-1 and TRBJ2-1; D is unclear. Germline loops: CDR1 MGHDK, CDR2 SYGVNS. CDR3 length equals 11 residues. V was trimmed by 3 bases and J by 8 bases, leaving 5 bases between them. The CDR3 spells CASSDEDEQFF. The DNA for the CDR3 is TGTGCCAGCAGTGACGAGGATGAGCAGTTCTTC.

This chain's CDR3 is CATSVDTGELFF. The CDR3 DNA sequence: TGTGCCACCAGTGTGGACACCGGGGAGCTGTTTTTT. The J gene is TRBJ2-2, the V gene TRBV24-1, with unresolved D. Germline values: CDR1 KGHDR, CDR2 SFDVKD. The length of the CDR3 is 12 residues. The V and J ends lost 5 bases and 3 bases respectively, with 3 bases between them.

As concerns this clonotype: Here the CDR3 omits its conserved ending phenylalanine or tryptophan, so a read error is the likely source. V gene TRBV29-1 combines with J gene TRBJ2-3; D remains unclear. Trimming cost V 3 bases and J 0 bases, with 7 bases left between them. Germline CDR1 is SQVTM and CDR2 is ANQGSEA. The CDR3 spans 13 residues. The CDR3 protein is CSVDRASTDTQYL. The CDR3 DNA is TGCAGCGTTGATCGGGCTAGCACAGATACGCAGTATTTA.

As DNA, the CDR3 is TGCAGTGCCCCTAGTCGGAGGCCCGGGGAGCTGTTTTTT. The encoded protein is CSAPSRRPGELFF. The genes are TRBV20-1 and TRBJ2-2, with D perhaps TRBD2 (5 bases). Germline CDR1 is DFQATT and CDR2 is SNEGSKA (reference sequence). This CDR3 is 13 amino acids long. V dropped 6 bases and J dropped 6 bases, with 14 bases sitting between them.

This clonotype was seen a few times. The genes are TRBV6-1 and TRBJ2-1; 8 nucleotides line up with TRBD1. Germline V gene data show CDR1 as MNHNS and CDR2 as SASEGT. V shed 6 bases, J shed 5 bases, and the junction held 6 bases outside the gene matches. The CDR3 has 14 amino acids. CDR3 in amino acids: CASRTPDRDNEQFF. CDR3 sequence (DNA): TGTGCCAGCAGAACCCCGGACAGGGACAATGAGCAGTTCTTC.

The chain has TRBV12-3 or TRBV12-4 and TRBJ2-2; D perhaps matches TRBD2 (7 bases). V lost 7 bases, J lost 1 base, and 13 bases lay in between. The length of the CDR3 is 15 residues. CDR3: CASTGGTMNTGELFF. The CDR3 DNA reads TGTGCCAGCACCGGGGGGACAATGAACACCGGGGAGCTGTTTTTT.

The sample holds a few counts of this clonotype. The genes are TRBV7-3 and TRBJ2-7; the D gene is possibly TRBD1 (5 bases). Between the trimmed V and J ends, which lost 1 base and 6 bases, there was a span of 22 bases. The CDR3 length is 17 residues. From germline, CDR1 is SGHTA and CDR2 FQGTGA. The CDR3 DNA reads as TGTGCCAGCAGCTTAAATGTTATGGAACAGGCCTCGGGCGAGCAGTACTTC. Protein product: CASSLNVMEQASGEQYF.

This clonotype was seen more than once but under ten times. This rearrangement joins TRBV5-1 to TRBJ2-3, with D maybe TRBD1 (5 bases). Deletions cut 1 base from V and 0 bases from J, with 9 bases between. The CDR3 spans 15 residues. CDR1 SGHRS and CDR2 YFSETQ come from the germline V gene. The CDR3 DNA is TGCGCCAGCAGCTTGTATAGGGGAAGCACAGATACGCAGTATTTT. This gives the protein CASSLYRGSTDTQYF. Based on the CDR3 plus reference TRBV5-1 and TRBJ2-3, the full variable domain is KAGVTQTPRYLIKTRGQQVTLSCSPISGHRSVSWYQQTPGQGLQFLFEYFSETQRNKGNFPGRFSGRQFSNSRSEMNVSTLELGDSALYLCASSLYRGSTDTQYFGPGTRLTVL.

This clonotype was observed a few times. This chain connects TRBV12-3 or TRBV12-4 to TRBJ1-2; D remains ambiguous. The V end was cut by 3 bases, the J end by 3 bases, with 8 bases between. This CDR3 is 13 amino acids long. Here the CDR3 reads CASSFGQHYGYTF. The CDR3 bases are TGTGCCAGCAGTTTTGGCCAGCACTATGGCTACACCTTC.

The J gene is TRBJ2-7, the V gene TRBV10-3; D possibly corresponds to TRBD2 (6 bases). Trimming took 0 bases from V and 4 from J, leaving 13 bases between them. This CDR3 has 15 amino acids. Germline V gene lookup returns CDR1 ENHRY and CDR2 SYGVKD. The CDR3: CAISESGGSAYEQYF. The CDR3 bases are TGTGCCATCAGTGAGTCTGGGGGGTCCGCATACGAGCAGTACTTC.

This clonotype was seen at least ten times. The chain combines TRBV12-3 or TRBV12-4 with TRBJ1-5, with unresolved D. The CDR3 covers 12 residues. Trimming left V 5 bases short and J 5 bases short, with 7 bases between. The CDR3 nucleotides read TGTGCCAGCAGTCCCTCGGATCAGCCCCAGCATTTT. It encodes CASSPSDQPQHF.

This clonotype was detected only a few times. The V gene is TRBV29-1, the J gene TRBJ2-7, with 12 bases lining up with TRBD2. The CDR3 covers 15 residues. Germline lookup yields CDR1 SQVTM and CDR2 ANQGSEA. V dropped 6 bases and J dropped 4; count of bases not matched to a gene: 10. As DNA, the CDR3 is TGCAGCGTCCGCGGACTAGCGGGGACCACTTACGAGCAGTACTTC. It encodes CSVRGLAGTTYEQYF.

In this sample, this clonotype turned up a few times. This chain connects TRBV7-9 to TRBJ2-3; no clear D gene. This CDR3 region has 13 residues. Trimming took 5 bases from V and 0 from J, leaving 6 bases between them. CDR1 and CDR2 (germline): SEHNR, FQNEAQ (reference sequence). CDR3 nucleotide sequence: TGTGCCAGCAGCCCGATTAGCACAGATACGCAGTATTTT. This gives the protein CASSPISTDTQYF.

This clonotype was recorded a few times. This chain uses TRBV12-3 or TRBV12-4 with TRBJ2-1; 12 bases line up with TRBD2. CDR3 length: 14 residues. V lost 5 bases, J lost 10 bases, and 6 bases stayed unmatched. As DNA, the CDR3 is TGTGCCAGCAGTAATCTAGCGGGGGGGCACGAGCAGTTCTTC. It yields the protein CASSNLAGGHEQFF.